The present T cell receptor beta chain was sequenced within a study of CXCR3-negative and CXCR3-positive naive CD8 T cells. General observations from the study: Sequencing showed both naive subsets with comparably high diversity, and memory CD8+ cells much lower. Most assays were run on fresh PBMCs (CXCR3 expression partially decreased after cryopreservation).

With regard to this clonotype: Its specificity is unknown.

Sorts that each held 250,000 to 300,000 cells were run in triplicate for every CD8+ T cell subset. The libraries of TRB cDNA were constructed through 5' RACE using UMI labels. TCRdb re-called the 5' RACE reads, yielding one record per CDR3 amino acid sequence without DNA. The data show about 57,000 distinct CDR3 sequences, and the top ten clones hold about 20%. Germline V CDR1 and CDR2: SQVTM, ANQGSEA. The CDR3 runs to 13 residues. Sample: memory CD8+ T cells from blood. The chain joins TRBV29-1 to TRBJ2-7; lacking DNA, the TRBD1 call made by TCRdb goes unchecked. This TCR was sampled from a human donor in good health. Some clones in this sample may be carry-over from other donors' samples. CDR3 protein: CSGGARSGYEQYF.